The rows below give T cell receptor beta chains drawn from one sample of a study of T cell repertoires in cytomegalovirus infection. In TCRdb, the reads were re-called with MiXCR into one record per CDR3 protein. The sample includes 70,000 to 75,000 distinct CDR3 sequences, over 3.5% of them seen just once. Sequenced material: PBMCs. Source of these receptors: a human donor in good health (CMV status not recorded). Some clones in this sample may be carry-over from other donors' samples. CDR3s include the opening cysteine and the closing phenylalanine or tryptophan. A D gene is named only where the DNA matches it firmly. Only part of the rows carry a size: once, few, many, or a class if the clone is expanded.

J gene	clone size	V gene	CDR3 length	D gene	CDR3 DNA	CDR3 protein
TRBJ2-7	many	TRBV7-6	15	TRBD2	TGTGCCAGCAGCTTACTAGCGGGAGGATCATACGAGCAGTACTTC	CASSLLAGGSYEQYF
TRBJ2-3	many	TRBV2	14	TRBD2	TGTGCCAGCAAGGGACTAGCAAGCACAGATACGCAGTATTTT	CASKGLASTDTQYF
TRBJ1-4	many	TRBV12-3/TRBV12-4	15	NA	TGTGCCAGCAGCCACCTACTCACGGGGGATGAAAAACTGTTTTTT	CASSHLLTGDEKLFF
TRBJ2-1	many	TRBV7-2	16	NA	TGTGCCAGCAGCTTAGAGGGGCCCCCCTACCACAATGAGCAGTTCTTC	CASSLEGPPYHNEQFF
TRBJ2-3	many	TRBV7-2	16	NA	TGTGCCAGCAGCACCCGGCGTCCTGGGGTGACAGATACGCAGTATTTT	CASSTRRPGVTDTQYF
TRBJ2-1	many	TRBV7-2	16	TRBD2	TGTGCCAGCAGCTTAGAGTCGGGCGGGAGGTCGGATGAGCAGTTCTTC	CASSLESGGRSDEQFF
TRBJ2-1	many	TRBV29-1	13	NA	TGCAGCGTTCCCGGGAAGATTTACGATGAGCAGTTCTTC	CSVPGKIYDEQFF
TRBJ2-7	NA	TRBV7-2	15	TRBD2	TGTGCCAGCAGCCCCTCCGGGACTAGCGGATACGAGCAGTACTTC	CASSPSGTSGYEQYF
TRBJ1-6	many	TRBV5-1	14	NA	TGCGCCAGCAGCTTTGGGTCCTACAATTCACCCCTCCACTTT	CASSFGSYNSPLHF
TRBJ1-3	many	TRBV12-3/TRBV12-4	14	TRBD1	TGTGCCAGCAAGAGACAGGGGGCTGGAAACACCATATATTTT	CASKRQGAGNTIYF
TRBJ2-1	many	TRBV7-8	17	TRBD2	TGTGCCAGCAGCTCCCGGGGTAGCGGGAATTCCTACAATGAGCAGTTCTTC	CASSSRGSGNSYNEQFF
TRBJ1-3	many	TRBV7-9	14	NA	TGTGCCAGCAGCTCCCAGGGCCCCGGAAACACCATATATTTT	CASSSQGPGNTIYF
TRBJ2-7	many	TRBV7-6	14	NA	TGTGCCAGCAGCTCCGATCAGGGTGCCTACGAGCAGTACTTC	CASSSDQGAYEQYF
TRBJ2-2	many	TRBV10-3	15	TRBD2	TGTGCCAGCACGCAACTAGCGTCGAACACCGGGGAGCTGTTTTTT	CASTQLASNTGELFF
TRBJ1-5	many	TRBV27	15	NA	TGTGCCAGCAGCCGGGGACAAGGATCCGATCAGCCCCAGCATTTT	CASSRGQGSDQPQHF
TRBJ1-5	many	TRBV15	17	NA	TGTGCCACCAGCAGAGCCCCGGGTCTTGGTAATAATCAGCCCCAGCATTTT	CATSRAPGLGNNQPQHF
TRBJ1-1	many	TRBV12-3/TRBV12-4	15	NA	TGTGCCAGCAGTTTAGGAGGGGTTGGGAACACTGAAGCTTTCTTT	CASSLGGVGNTEAFF
TRBJ2-1	NA	TRBV7-3	14	NA	TGTGCCAGCAGCCGGGGGCAAGGTTCCAATGAGCAGTTCTTC	CASSRGQGSNEQFF
TRBJ1-1	many	TRBV6-8	14	NA	TGTGCCAGCAGTTCTTTTTCTCCTTCGTCTGAAGCTTTCTTT	CASSSFSPSSEAFF
TRBJ1-5	many	TRBV12-3/TRBV12-4	18	TRBD1	TGTGCCAGCAGGCGGGACAGCGGAGAGTCCTCCAGCAATCAGCCCCAGCATTTT	CASRRDSGESSSNQPQHF
TRBJ2-2	many	TRBV7-2	16	NA	TGTGCCAGCAGCTTAGGGCCCCAAACCAACACCGGGGAGCTGTTTTTT	CASSLGPQTNTGELFF
TRBJ1-1	many	TRBV28	14	NA	TGTGCCAGCAGTTTGCTGGGGGTGAACACTGAAGCTTTCTTT	CASSLLGVNTEAFF
TRBJ2-3	many	TRBV7-2	13	NA	TGTGCCAGCAGGGGGAGGGGGGCAGATACGCAGTATTTT	CASRGRGADTQYF
TRBJ2-5	many	TRBV7-2	11	NA	TGTGCCAGCAGCCCGGCGGAGACCCAGTACTTC	CASSPAETQYF
TRBJ1-4	many	TRBV11-3	15	NA	TGTGCCAGCAGCTTCTCCGGAGCAACTAATGAAAAACTGTTTTTT	CASSFSGATNEKLFF
TRBJ2-2	many	TRBV28	15	NA	TGTGCCAGCAGTTTACGGCAGGGCGGCGCCGGGGAGCTGTTTTTT	CASSLRQGGAGELFF
TRBJ1-2	many	TRBV28	18	TRBD1	TGTGCCAGCAGCCCCGGTGGTGCAGGGGGCGCCCCTAACTATGGCTACACCTTC	CASSPGGAGGAPNYGYTF
TRBJ1-1	few	TRBV12-3/TRBV12-4	13	NA	TGTGCCAGCAGTTTTGGGGGATACACTGAAGCTTTCTTT	CASSFGGYTEAFF
TRBJ2-7	many	TRBV7-6	12	NA	TGTGCCAGCAGCTGGGGCGGTAACGAGCAGTACTTC	CASSWGGNEQYF
TRBJ1-4	many	TRBV7-9	13	NA	TGTGCCAGCAGTGTGCAAGTTAATGAAAAACTGTTTTTT	CASSVQVNEKLFF
TRBJ1-1	many	TRBV7-3	13	NA	TGTGCCAGCAGCAATAACAGGGTTACTGAAGCTTTCTTT	CASSNNRVTEAFF
TRBJ1-1	many	TRBV7-2	13	NA	TGTGCCAGCAGCCGAAAAGCAGAAACTGAAGCTTTCTTT	CASSRKAETEAFF
TRBJ2-6	many	TRBV7-3	17	NA	TGTGCCAGCAGCTCTACCGGGACGAACTCTGGGGCCAACGTCCTGACTTTC	CASSSTGTNSGANVLTF
TRBJ1-3	many	TRBV7-9	14	TRBD1	TGTGCCAGCAGCCTACAGGGGTCTGGAAACACCATATATTTT	CASSLQGSGNTIYF
TRBJ1-2	many	TRBV6-2/TRBV6-3	14	NA	TGTGCCAGCAGGAGAAGTGGGGGGTCCTATGGCTACACCTTC	CASRRSGGSYGYTF
TRBJ1-5	many	TRBV29-1	14	NA	TGCAGCGTTAAAGCGGGGAATAGCAATCAGCCCCAGCATTTT	CSVKAGNSNQPQHF
TRBJ1-4	many	TRBV7-9	14	TRBD1	TGTGCCAGCAGCGGGGGACAGCGTAATGAAAAACTGTTTTTT	CASSGGQRNEKLFF
TRBJ2-1	few	TRBV7-3	15	NA	TGTGCCAGCAGCCCGATGGGGCGAGGCCTCGATGAGCAGTTCTTC	CASSPMGRGLDEQFF
TRBJ2-1	many	TRBV29-1	13	NA	TGCAGCGTTGAAGATGTTCCGTTTCATGAGCAGTTCTTC	CSVEDVPFHEQFF
TRBJ2-3	many	TRBV7-3	13	NA	TGTGCCAGCAGCTTAGATCCCCGGGATACGCAGTATTTT	CASSLDPRDTQYF
TRBJ2-1	many	TRBV7-2	15	TRBD1	TGTGCCAGCAGCTCCGGGACAGGGGGCGGGGGTGAGCAGTTCTTC	CASSSGTGGGGEQFF
TRBJ2-1	many	TRBV7-4	15	TRBD1	TGTGCCAGCAGTTCCTTACAGGGGACCTACAATGAGCAGTTCTTC	CASSSLQGTYNEQFF
TRBJ2-1	many	TRBV7-2	14	NA	TGTGCCAGCAGCTCGCAGATTGGGGGGAATGAGCAGTTCTTC	CASSSQIGGNEQFF
TRBJ1-2	many	TRBV28	12	NA	TGTGCCAGCAGTAACTACAGGGCAAGCTACACCTTC	CASSNYRASYTF
TRBJ2-3	many	TRBV7-2	16	TRBD2	TGTGCCAGCAGCTTTTCGGGACTAGCGGGGGATAATACGCAGTATTTT	CASSFSGLAGDNTQYF
TRBJ2-3	many	TRBV7-8	15	NA	TGTGCCAGCAGCCTCGAGGCTCGGGGCACAGATACGCAGTATTTT	CASSLEARGTDTQYF
TRBJ1-5	medium-sized	TRBV7-2	12	NA	TGTGCCAGCAGTACGGTGAATCAGCCCCAGCATTTT	CASSTVNQPQHF
TRBJ2-5	many	TRBV7-8	13	NA	TGTGCCAGCAGCTTAGTTTCGCGAGAGACCCAGTACTTC	CASSLVSRETQYF
TRBJ2-2	few	TRBV7-8	14	NA	TGTGCCAGCTGGGCGGAGACGAACACCGGGGAGCTGTTTTTT	CASWAETNTGELFF
TRBJ2-2	many	TRBV7-2	15	TRBD2	TGTGCCAGCAGCTTAAGACTAGCGGGAACCGGGGAGCTGTTTTTT	CASSLRLAGTGELFF
TRBJ1-1	many	TRBV29-1	13	NA	TGCAGCGTTTATCTAGGGGTGAACACTGAAGCTTTCTTT	CSVYLGVNTEAFF
TRBJ2-1	many	TRBV19	15	NA	TGTGCCAGTAGTATAGGAGGGGGGGAGGACAATGAGCAGTTCTTC	CASSIGGGEDNEQFF
TRBJ1-2	many	TRBV7-2	13	NA	TGTGCCAGCAGCGCTTACCGGGACTATGGCTACACCTTC	CASSAYRDYGYTF
TRBJ2-5	many	TRBV12-3/TRBV12-4	13	NA	TGTGCCAGCAATCAGGACGCGAGAGAGACCCAGTACTTC	CASNQDARETQYF
TRBJ1-1	many	TRBV7-2	13	TRBD1	TGTGCCAGCAGCTTTACAGGGGGCACTGAAGCTTTCTTT	CASSFTGGTEAFF